This T cell receptor (beta chain) is drawn from a study of blood T cell repertoires in COVID-19. Background on the study: Samples of COVID-19 (acute and convalescent) were obtained from the United States, Italy and Spain.

TCRdb's table, derived via immunoSEQ multiplex PCR, lists solely in-frame clones and lacks some. The profile covers about 170,000 clones, with approximately 86% appearing a single time and roughly 7% taken by the ten largest. This CDR3 has 15 amino acids. Germline-derived CDR1 and CDR2 are PRHDT and FYEKMQ (reference sequence). Between the trimmed V and J ends, which lost 3 bases and 3 bases, there was a span of 13 bases. The chain links TRBV13 to TRBJ2-3; tentatively, D is TRBD1 (5 bases). The sample taken for sequencing was peripheral blood. The sequence was obtained from a man aged 45-60 years with active or convalescent COVID-19. CDR3 amino acids: CASSFQGMGTDTQYF. In DNA, the CDR3 is TGTGCCAGCAGCTTCCAGGGTATGGGAACAGATACGCAGTATTTT.